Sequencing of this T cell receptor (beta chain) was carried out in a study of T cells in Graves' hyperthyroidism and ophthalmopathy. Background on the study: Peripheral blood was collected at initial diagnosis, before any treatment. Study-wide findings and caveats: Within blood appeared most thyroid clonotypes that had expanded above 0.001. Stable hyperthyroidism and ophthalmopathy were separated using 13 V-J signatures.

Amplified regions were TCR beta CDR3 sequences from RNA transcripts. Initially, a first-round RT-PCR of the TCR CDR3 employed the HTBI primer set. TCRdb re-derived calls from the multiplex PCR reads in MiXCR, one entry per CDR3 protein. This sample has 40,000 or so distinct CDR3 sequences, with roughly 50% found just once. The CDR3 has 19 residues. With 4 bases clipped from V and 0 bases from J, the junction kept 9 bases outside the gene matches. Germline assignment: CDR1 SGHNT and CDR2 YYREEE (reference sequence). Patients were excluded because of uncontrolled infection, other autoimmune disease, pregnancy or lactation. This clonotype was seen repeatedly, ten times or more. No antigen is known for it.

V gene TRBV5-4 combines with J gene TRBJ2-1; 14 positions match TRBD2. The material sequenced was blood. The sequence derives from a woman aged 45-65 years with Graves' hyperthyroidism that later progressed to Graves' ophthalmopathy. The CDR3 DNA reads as TGTGCCAGCAGCCCAAGGGGACTAGCGGGAGTAAGCTCCTACAATGAGCAGTTCTTC. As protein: CASSPRGLAGVSSYNEQFF.